The subject of this entry is one T cell receptor (beta chain). These data originate in a study of Ad26.COV2.S vaccination and SARS-CoV-2 variants. Per germline, CDR1 GTSNPN and CDR2 SVGIG (reference sequence). Trimming removed 2 bases from V and 9 bases from J, with 14 bases in between. The CDR3 runs to 12 residues. As for treatment: some 19 received Ad26.COV2.S at low or high dose, single or two shots; roughly 5 received placebo; per-sample allocation not given. The investigators took samples on day 63 after the first vaccine or placebo injection. Its platform was an Ad26 vector, and its expressed antigen was Wuhan-strain SARS-CoV-2 spike. The repertoire was sequenced with immunoSEQ multiplex PCR; TCRdb's copy has only in-frame clones and lacks some. The sample gives some 400,000 clones, over 75% of which show up once; around 1.8% is in the top ten.

The specimen was peripheral blood, collected in a trial of Ad26.COV2.S vaccine versus placebo. The TCR sequence derives from a person aged 18-60 years who received the Ad26.COV2.S COVID-19 vaccine or a placebo. The chain has TRBV30 and TRBJ2-7; no definite D call. In DNA form, the CDR3 reads TGTGCCTGGAGTATTGCAGCCTCGGGGCAGTACTTC. Translation gives CAWSIAASGQYF.